The next 30 T cell receptor beta chains were all read from a single sample in a study of post-analysis software for immune sequencing data (dated by TCRdb to between 2015 and 2016). The library came from PCR. TCRdb records Illumina HiSeq 2500 as the sequencer. To reduce PCR and sequencing biases, unique molecular identifiers were built into the TCR beta cDNA libraries. TCRdb trimmed public reads at Q25 via fastp, called clones via MiXCR and kept in-frame beta chains. For every CDR3 protein sequence, its rows merge into one entry that carries the most common genes and DNA. The sample includes about 770,000 distinct CDR3 sequences, with 35% to 55% observed a single time. The top ten clones comprise roughly 4.9% of the sample. General study outcomes and caveats: Significantly higher frequencies in patients than in controls were found for about five TRBV segments, including TRBV5-6, TRBV5-1 and TRBV20-1.

Their specific antigens are unknown. Input material: blood. The receptor source for this set is a girl under 18 with multiple sclerosis.

This clonotype has more than one count but fewer than ten. The chain employs TRBV7-2 and TRBJ2-7; D is uncertain. Germline CDR1 SGHTA, CDR2 FQGNSA. V lost 5 bases, J lost 4 bases, and 18 bases lay in between. The CDR3 has 15 amino acids. The CDR3 sequence is CASSHPPSRPYEQYF. CDR3 coding DNA: TGTGCCAGCAGCCACCCACCCTCGCGGCCGTACGAGCAGTACTTC.

This clonotype turned up a few times. The rearrangement links TRBV7-2 to TRBJ2-3; TRBD2 agrees at 8 bases. V dropped 1 base and J dropped 9; count of bases not matched to a gene: 3. In germline, CDR1 is SGHTA, CDR2 FQGNSA. The CDR3 is 13 amino acids. CDR3 loop: CASSLDPSGTQYF. The DNA of the CDR3 is TGTGCCAGCAGCTTAGACCCTAGCGGGACGCAGTATTTT.

This clonotype was detected only a few times. The chain has TRBV9 and TRBJ2-2, with 7 bases that match TRBD2. Germline trimming cut 3 bases from V and 0 bases from J; bases unmatched to any gene: 2. Germline V gene sequence: CDR1 SGDLS, CDR2 YYNGEE. The CDR3 runs 15 residues. The CDR3 sequence: CASSALATNTGELFF. The DNA for the CDR3 is TGTGCCAGCAGCGCACTAGCGACGAACACCGGGGAGCTGTTTTTT.

The chain employs TRBV2 and TRBJ2-7, with a tentative D call TRBD2 (6 bases). This CDR3 region has 11 residues. The ends were cut back, 4 bases at V and 10 bases at J, with 11 bases in the middle. From germline, CDR1 is SNHLY and CDR2 FYNNEI. CDR3 protein: CASSGEDTQYF. CDR3 DNA: TGTGCCAGCAGTGGGGAGGACACCCAGTACTTC.

This clonotype came up a few times. The chain has TRBV9 and TRBJ2-1; 16 nucleotides agree with TRBD2. The germline V gene has CDR1 SGDLS and CDR2 YYNGEE. The V and J ends lost 0 bases and 10 bases, in that order; junction bases with no gene match: 10. The CDR3 has 18 amino acids. This CDR3 is CASSVEGLAGGPGSEQFF. The CDR3 coding sequence is TGTGCCAGCAGCGTAGAGGGACTAGCGGGAGGGCCGGGCAGCGAGCAGTTCTTC.

This clonotype showed up just a few times. J is TRBJ2-7 and V is TRBV6-5; possibly TRBD1 or TRBD2 for D (5 bases each). Germline V gene data show CDR1 as MNHEY and CDR2 as SVGAGI. The CDR3 spans 15 residues. V dropped 6 bases and J dropped 2 bases, with 17 bases sitting between them. The DNA for the CDR3 is TGTGCCAGCAGCCAAACGGGACCGGGACCCTACGAGCAGTACTTC. Amino acids: CASSQTGPGPYEQYF.

The chain has TRBV7-2 and TRBJ2-4, with 12 bases that match TRBD1. Germline V gene lookup returns CDR1 SGHTA and CDR2 FQGNSA. V lost 1 base to trimming and J lost 1 base; unmatched junction nucleotides: 5. The CDR3 loop spans 18 amino acids. In nucleotides, the CDR3 is TGTGCCAGCAGCTTAGGCTGGGGACAGGGGGCTGCCAAAAACATTCAGTACTTC. Its protein product is CASSLGWGQGAAKNIQYF.

This clonotype appeared many times. This chain connects TRBV20-1 to TRBJ2-5; 14 bases align to TRBD2. The junction had 9 bases not matched to a gene; V was cut back by 0 bases and J by 6 bases. Per the germline V gene, CDR1 is DFQATT and CDR2 is SNEGSKA (reference sequence). There are 17 residues in the CDR3. The CDR3 protein is CSARDPGLAGVGKTQYF. CDR3 in DNA: TGCAGTGCTAGAGATCCGGGACTAGCGGGAGTCGGGAAGACCCAGTACTTC.

This rearrangement joins TRBV2 to TRBJ2-7, with D possibly TRBD1 on 5 matching bases. V lost 3 bases and J 3 bases, leaving 9 bases between the germline ends. This CDR3 comprises 13 residues. Germline loops: CDR1 SNHLY, CDR2 FYNNEI. The CDR3 DNA follows: TGTGCCAGCAGTGACAGGGAAGGCTACGAGCAGTACTTC. As protein: CASSDREGYEQYF.

The V and J genes are TRBV27 and TRBJ2-4; TRBD2 aligns across 8 bases. The length of the CDR3 is 14 residues. Germline trimming cut 8 bases from V and 13 bases from J; bases unmatched to any gene: 16. CDR1 MNHEY and CDR2 SMNVEV come from the germline V gene (reference sequence). The CDR3 protein is CASGKGAGGVEQYF. As DNA, the CDR3 is TGTGCCAGCGGGAAAGGCGCGGGAGGCGTGGAGCAGTACTTC.

J is TRBJ2-3 and V is TRBV6-2 or TRBV6-3, with D unclear. Trimming pared 11 bases from V and 4 bases from J, leaving 16 bases between. CDR3 length: 13 amino acids. The V gene's germline CDR1 is MNHEY and CDR2 SVGEGT. CDR3 coding DNA: TGTGCCTCGGGCCCTACGTTGCCAGATACGCAGTATTTT. It translates to CASGPTLPDTQYF.

The V and J genes are TRBV2 and TRBJ2-7; 13 bases agree with TRBD2. From germline, CDR1 is SNHLY and CDR2 FYNNEI. CDR3 length equals 17 residues. V gave up 6 bases and J gave up 7 bases; unmatched junction bases: 15. The CDR3 sequence: CASRLPGTSGRASEQYF. CDR3 sequence (DNA): TGTGCCAGCAGACTCCCCGGAACTAGCGGGAGGGCCTCTGAGCAGTACTTC.

This clonotype was counted a few times. The V call is TRBV15, the J call TRBJ2-6; D not resolved. In germline, CDR1 is LNHNV, CDR2 YYDKDF (reference sequence). The CDR3 loop spans 17 amino acids. Trimming removed 5 bases from V and 0 bases from J, with 14 bases in between. The CDR3 is CATSPQALISGANVLTF. CDR3 nucleotide sequence: TGTGCCACCAGCCCCCAAGCCCTGATCTCTGGGGCCAACGTCCTGACTTTC. The full variable domain, rest sourced from reference TRBV15 and TRBJ2-6, is DAMVIQNPRYQVTQFGKPVTLSCSQTLNHNVMYWYQQKSSQAPKLLFHYYDKDFNNEADTPDNFQSRRPNTSFCFLDIRSPGLGDTAMYLCATSPQALISGANVLTFGAGSRLTVL.

The table lists this clonotype with a few counts. J is TRBJ2-7 and V is TRBV6-1; 8 nucleotides align to TRBD2. Germline V CDR1 and CDR2: MNHNS, SASEGT. The trim removed 2 bases at V and 3 bases at J, leaving 6 bases unmatched. The CDR3 totals 15 residues. The CDR3 reads CASSETGGALYEQYF. CDR3 nucleotides: TGTGCCAGCAGTGAAACCGGGGGGGCTCTCTACGAGCAGTACTTC.

This clonotype has a handful of counts. The chain couples TRBV7-9 to TRBJ2-3; D possibly corresponds to TRBD2 (6 bases). Trimming pared 1 base from V and 4 bases from J, leaving 12 bases between. The CDR3 runs 15 residues. The germline V gene has CDR1 SEHNR and CDR2 FQNEAQ (reference sequence). CDR3 nucleotide sequence: TGTGCCAGCAGCTTAGTCCAAGGGGAGGCAGATACGCAGTATTTT. Translating it yields CASSLVQGEADTQYF.

In its sample, this clonotype was seen a few times. V usage is TRBV20-1 and J usage is TRBJ1-1, with D uncertain. Germline V gene sequence: CDR1 DFQATT, CDR2 SNEGSKA (reference sequence). This CDR3 region has 12 residues. The germline V and J ends were trimmed by 3 bases and 3 bases, with 8 bases remaining between them. CDR3 region: CSASAGYTEAFF. DNA for the CDR3: TGCAGTGCTAGCGCGGGGTACACTGAAGCTTTCTTT.

The chain combines TRBV20-1 with TRBJ2-4, with D possibly matching TRBD2 (6 bases). CDR1 and CDR2 from the germline V gene are DFQATT and SNEGSKA (reference sequence). The CDR3 covers 14 residues. Trimming removed 0 bases from V and 6 bases from J, with 12 bases in between. The CDR3: CSARDPGLLNIQYF. DNA of the CDR3: TGCAGTGCTAGAGATCCGGGACTCCTAAACATTCAGTACTTC.

The genes are TRBV20-1 and TRBJ1-6; no firm D call. Germline CDR1 and CDR2: DFQATT and SNEGSKA (reference sequence). This CDR3 comprises 12 residues. V was cut by 3 bases and J by 7 bases, with 7 bases left in between. The CDR3 loop is CSARRQNSPLHF. The DNA of the CDR3 is TGCAGTGCTAGGAGACAAAATTCACCCCTCCACTTT.

The rearrangement joins TRBV10-2 to TRBJ2-1; the match to TRBD2 covers 12 bases. V shed 8 bases and J 9 bases; nucleotides not matched to a gene: 8. The length of the CDR3 is 14 residues. Germline assignment: CDR1 WSHSY and CDR2 SAAADI. CDR3 loop: CASGMTSGSTEQFF. In DNA form, the CDR3 reads TGCGCCAGCGGTATGACTAGCGGGAGTACTGAGCAGTTCTTC.

The chain links TRBV7-9 to TRBJ2-3; TRBD1 matches at 7 bases. The J segment lost 0 bases and the V segment lost 2 bases, leaving 8 bases of the junction unmatched. The CDR3 consists of 17 residues. Germline lookup yields CDR1 SEHNR and CDR2 FQNEAQ (reference sequence). CDR3 sequence reads: CASSLPAGGRSTDTQYF. The CDR3 nucleotides are TGTGCCAGCAGCTTACCCGCAGGGGGTCGGAGCACAGATACGCAGTATTTT.

This clonotype was seen a handful of times. This chain connects TRBV6-5 to TRBJ2-1; the match to TRBD1 covers 10 bases. The junction had 1 base not matched to a gene; V was cut back by 2 bases and J by 9 bases. CDR1 MNHEY and CDR2 SVGAGI come from the germline V gene. This CDR3 comprises 13 residues. In DNA form, the CDR3 reads TGTGCCAGCAGTTACGGACAGGGGGTTGAGCAGTTCTTC. The encoded protein is CASSYGQGVEQFF.

The V and J genes are TRBV9 and TRBJ2-5; D is ambiguous. The CDR3 is 14 amino acids. The V gene lost 3 bases and the J gene lost 5 bases, with 14 bases spanning the gap. CDR1 and CDR2 from the germline V gene are SGDLS and YYNGEE. The CDR3 protein is CASSALDAIETQYF. The CDR3 region has the DNA TGTGCCAGCAGCGCGCTCGATGCGATTGAGACCCAGTACTTC.

The V gene is TRBV7-9, the J gene TRBJ1-2, with D perhaps matching TRBD1 (5 bases). The V gene's germline CDR1 is SEHNR and CDR2 FQNEAQ (reference sequence). V dropped 5 bases and J dropped 4 bases, with 20 bases sitting between them. This CDR3 spans 16 amino acids. The CDR3 protein is CASSPDGGRQTYGYTF. CDR3 sequence (DNA): TGTGCCAGCAGCCCCGACGGAGGCAGACAGACCTATGGCTACACCTTC.

The chain is built from TRBV15 and TRBJ1-2; D unclear. CDR3 size: 13 residues. Between the trimmed V and J ends, which lost 0 bases and 8 bases, there was a span of 10 bases. Germline loops: CDR1 LNHNV, CDR2 YYDKDF (reference sequence). CDR3 in amino acids: CATSRDKKEGYTF. The CDR3 bases are TGTGCCACCAGCAGAGATAAGAAGGAGGGCTACACCTTC. The variable domain in full, with the rest retrieved from reference TRBV15 and TRBJ1-2, is DAMVIQNPRYQVTQFGKPVTLSCSQTLNHNVMYWYQQKSSQAPKLLFHYYDKDFNNEADTPDNFQSRRPNTSFCFLDIRSPGLGDTAMYLCATSRDKKEGYTFGSGTRLTVV.

This chain joins TRBV6-6 and TRBJ2-7, with a tentative D call TRBD2 (6 bases). V was pared by 8 bases and J by 4 bases, with 12 bases between. The V gene's germline CDR1 is MNHNY and CDR2 SVGAGI (reference sequence). This CDR3 has 12 residues. The CDR3 sequence is CASCPGGYEQYF. CDR3 in DNA: TGTGCCAGCTGTCCCGGGGGATACGAGCAGTACTTC.

This clonotype came up a few times. V is TRBV12-3 or TRBV12-4 and J is TRBJ2-7, with a tentative D call TRBD2 (6 bases). V lost 2 bases to trimming and J lost 0 bases, with 11 bases between them. CDR3 length: 15 amino acids. This chain's CDR3 is CASSLSSGSSYEQYF. For the CDR3, the DNA is TGTGCCAGCAGTTTATCTTCCGGGAGCTCCTACGAGCAGTACTTC.

This rearrangement joins TRBV10-3 to TRBJ2-7; 10 nucleotides match TRBD1. In germline, CDR1 is ENHRY, CDR2 SYGVKD. Trimming at V came to 6 bases and at J to 5 bases, leaving 7 bases not matched to a gene. There are 14 residues in the CDR3. The CDR3 region is CAISDRDRGNEQYF. CDR3 nucleotide sequence: TGTGCCATCAGCGACCGGGACAGGGGTAACGAGCAGTACTTC.

The rearrangement links TRBV3-1 to TRBJ2-7; no clear D gene. V was shortened by 2 bases and J by 3 bases, with 11 bases between the two germline ends. CDR3 size: 14 residues. Germline loops: CDR1 LGHDT, CDR2 YNNKEL (reference sequence). This CDR3 reads CASSQSLEGYEQYF. The CDR3 bases are TGTGCCAGCAGCCAATCTCTAGAAGGCTACGAGCAGTACTTC.

This chain connects TRBV29-1 to TRBJ2-6; D unresolved. V lost 7 bases and J lost 0, with 16 bases in between. The germline V gene has CDR1 SQVTM and CDR2 ANQGSEA. CDR3 size: 16 residues. The DNA of the CDR3 is TGCAGCGCCATCCTCGGTCACCGCTCTGGGGCCAACGTCCTGACTTTC. This gives the protein CSAILGHRSGANVLTF.

This clonotype was recorded once. V is TRBV6-5 and J is TRBJ2-1, with 9 bases that match TRBD2. The CDR3 is made up of 15 amino acids. Losses at the gene ends were 1 base for V and 8 bases for J; bases not matched to a gene: 6. Germline V gene lookup returns CDR1 MNHEY and CDR2 SVGAGI. Here the CDR3 DNA reads TGTGCCAGCAGTTACTTGGCTAGCGGGACGGATGAGCAGTTCTTC. It encodes CASSYLASGTDEQFF.